These T cell receptor beta chains were read from a single sample in a study of T cell responses to AZD1222 COVID-19 vaccine. Sequencing used immunoSEQ multiplex PCR; TCRdb keeps in-frame clones, though not all of them. This table holds 130,000 or so clones, around 90% found once. Here the sequenced sample was peripheral blood, taken 28 days after the second AZD1222 dose. The receptors originated from an adult who received the AZD1222 COVID-19 vaccine. The CDR3 runs from the conserved cysteine through the conserved F or W. The order of the fields is V gene, J gene, clone size, D gene, CDR3 DNA, CDR3 protein. D genes are given only for firm matches. Clone size appears in some rows only: once, few, many, or a class for an expanded clone.

TRBV29-1	TRBJ1-1	-	-	TGCAGCGTAGGACCTCTCGAAGCTTTCTTT	CSVGPLEAFF
TRBV24-1	TRBJ2-1	-	-	TGTGCCACCAGTGAGTGGAGGACCTCCTACAATGAGCAGTTCTTC	CATSEWRTSYNEQFF
TRBV3-1/TRBV3-2	TRBJ2-7	-	TRBD2	TGTGCCAGCAGCCAAGATCGCGGGGGGACCTTCTACGAGCAGTACTTC	CASSQDRGGTFYEQYF
TRBV7-2	TRBJ1-5	-	TRBD1	TGTGCCAGCAGCTTATATAGGGGGCCTGGCAATCAGCCCCAGCATTTT	CASSLYRGPGNQPQHF
TRBV7-3	TRBJ2-3	-	-	TGTGCCAGCAGCTTAGCACAGGGCCACACAGATACGCAGTATTTT	CASSLAQGHTDTQYF
TRBV15	TRBJ2-7	-	-	TGTGCCACCAGCTCCTCATCCTACGAGCAGTACTTC	CATSSSSYEQYF
TRBV12-3/TRBV12-4	TRBJ1-1	-	-	TGTGCCAGCAGTTTAAGAACCCCTGAGGCTTTCTTT	CASSLRTPEAFF
TRBV5-5	TRBJ1-4	-	-	TGTGCCAGCAGCTTGGAACCCAACAGCAATGAAAAACTGTTTTTT	CASSLEPNSNEKLFF
TRBV18	TRBJ1-1	-	-	TGTGCCAGCTCACCATACGGGGAGAACACTGAAGCTTTCTTT	CASSPYGENTEAFF
TRBV9	TRBJ2-2	-	-	TGTGCCAGCAGCGTAGCCCCCGGCTCCGCCGGCACCGGGGAGCTGTTTTTT	CASSVAPGSAGTGELFF
TRBV19	TRBJ1-2	-	-	TGTGCCAGTAGTATCCCCGGGAGCAACTATGGCTACACCTTC	CASSIPGSNYGYTF
TRBV2	TRBJ2-5	-	TRBD2	TGTGCCAGCAGTGACCCTAGCGGGGGCCAAGAGACCCAGTACTTC	CASSDPSGGQETQYF
TRBV12-3/TRBV12-4	TRBJ2-5	-	-	TGTGCCAGCAGTTTGGGTAGAGAAGAGACCCAGTACTTC	CASSLGREETQYF
TRBV25-1	TRBJ2-1	once	TRBD2	TGTGCCAGCAGTAGAGGCGGTCCTAGCGGATACAATGAGCAGTTCTTC	CASSRGGPSGYNEQFF
TRBV18	TRBJ2-3	-	TRBD2	TGTGCCAGCTCACTACCGGGACTAGCGTCAGATACGCAGTATTTT	CASSLPGLASDTQYF
TRBV6-5	TRBJ1-6	-	-	TGTGCCAGCAGTTACCAGGGGAATTCACCCCTCCACTTT	CASSYQGNSPLHF
TRBV4-2	TRBJ2-7	-	-	TGTGCCAGCAGCCAAGAACGGAGCGAAAGCTCCTACGAGCAGTACTTC	CASSQERSESSYEQYF
TRBV6-6	TRBJ1-2	-	-	TGTGCCAGCAGGGCCGGGGGGGACTATGGCTACACCTTC	CASRAGGDYGYTF
TRBV21-1	TRBJ1-5	-	-	TGTGCCAGCAGCACCGGTGCAGGGGTTTGGAATCAGCCCCAGCATTTT	CASSTGAGVWNQPQHF
TRBV2	TRBJ1-1	-	-	TGTGCCAGCAGTGATAACTTAGCTGAAGCTTTCTTT	CASSDNLAEAFF
TRBV19	TRBJ2-3	few	TRBD2	TGTGCCAGTAGCCGGACTAGCGGGAGTATAGATACGCAGTATTTT	CASSRTSGSIDTQYF
TRBV11-3	TRBJ1-2	-	-	TGTGCCAGCAGCTTAGATCCAACAAGATATAACTATGGCTACACCTTC	CASSLDPTRYNYGYTF
TRBV5-1	TRBJ1-2	-	TRBD1	TGCGCCAGCAGCTTCCAACCACCGGGACAGGGAGATGGCTACACCTTC	CASSFQPPGQGDGYTF
TRBV11-3	TRBJ2-3	once	-	TGTGCCAGCAGCTTAGATGGCCTAGGGGTATCTGGCACAGATACGCAGTATTTT	CASSLDGLGVSGTDTQYF
TRBV5-1	TRBJ1-5	-	-	TGCGCCAGCAGCCTCGGACAGACCAATCAGCCCCAGCATTTT	CASSLGQTNQPQHF
TRBV6-4	TRBJ2-3	-	TRBD2	TGTGCCAGCAGTGACTCGAGCGGGGGAACAGATACGCAGTATTTT	CASSDSSGGTDTQYF
TRBV12-3/TRBV12-4	TRBJ2-7	-	TRBD2	TGTGCCAGCAGTCCGGGGGGGCCCTACGAGCAGTACTTC	CASSPGGPYEQYF
TRBV4-1	TRBJ2-1	-	-	TGCGCCAGCAGCAAGGGGAGTGAGCAGTTCTTC	CASSKGSEQFF
TRBV15	TRBJ2-1	once	TRBD2	TGTGCCACCAGCGCTTCTAGCGGCCTTTCTCCTTACAATGAGCAGTTCTTC	CATSASSGLSPYNEQFF
TRBV9	TRBJ2-1	-	-	TGTGCCAGCAGCGGCCGGGACCCCAGCCCCTACAATGAGCAGTTCTTC	CASSGRDPSPYNEQFF
TRBV6-5	TRBJ1-1	-	-	TGTGCCAGCAGCTATTTTGGATCCGACGAAGCTTTCTTT	CASSYFGSDEAFF
TRBV6-2/TRBV6-3	TRBJ1-2	-	-	TGTGCCAGCAGTTACCTCCTTCTCAACTATGGCTACACCTTC	CASSYLLLNYGYTF
TRBV7-2	TRBJ2-4	-	-	TGTGCCAGCACCCCCAGAGGGCAGACACTAGCCAAAAACATTCAGTACTTC	CASTPRGQTLAKNIQYF
TRBV30	TRBJ2-1	-	TRBD2	TGTGCCTGGGGGGCCCCCAGCGGGGGGTACAATGAGCAGTTCTTC	CAWGAPSGGYNEQFF
TRBV19	TRBJ2-3	-	TRBD2	TGTGCCAGTAGTGCGGCCCGACGGAGCGGGGGCACAGATACGCAGTATTTT	CASSAARRSGGTDTQYF
TRBV7-9	TRBJ1-2	-	-	TGTGCCAGCAGCTTATCCCTGGACCATGGGCTCTATGGCTACACCTTC	CASSLSLDHGLYGYTF
TRBV5-1	TRBJ2-7	-	TRBD2	TGCGCCAGCAGTTTCGGGGAGGGCGAGCAGTACTTC	CASSFGEGEQYF
TRBV18	TRBJ1-1	once	-	TGTGCCAGCTCACCTCAGGCAAGCGGGGGCTCTGAAGCTTTCTTT	CASSPQASGGSEAFF
TRBV10-3	TRBJ2-5	-	-	TGTGCCATCAGTGAGGAAGCCGGTGGGCAGACCCAGTACTTC	CAISEEAGGQTQYF
TRBV6-5	TRBJ2-3	-	-	TGTGCCAGCAGTTACTCCCGGATGGGAGATACGCAGTATTTT	CASSYSRMGDTQYF